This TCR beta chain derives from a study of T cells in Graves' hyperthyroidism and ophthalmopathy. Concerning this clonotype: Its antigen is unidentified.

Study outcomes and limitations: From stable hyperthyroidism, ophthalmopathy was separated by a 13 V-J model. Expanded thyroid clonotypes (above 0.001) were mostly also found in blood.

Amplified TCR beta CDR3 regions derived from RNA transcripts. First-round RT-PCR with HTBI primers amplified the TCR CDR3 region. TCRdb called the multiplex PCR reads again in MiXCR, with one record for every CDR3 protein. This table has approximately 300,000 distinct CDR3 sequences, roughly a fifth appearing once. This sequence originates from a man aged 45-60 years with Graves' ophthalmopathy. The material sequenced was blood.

This chain's CDR3 is CASSRGGANTGELFF. CDR3 coding DNA: TGTGCCAGCAGTCGAGGGGGGGCGAACACCGGGGAGCTGTTTTTT. This sequence joins TRBV7-2 and TRBJ2-2, with D tentatively TRBD2 (7 bases). The V gene's germline CDR1 is SGHTA and CDR2 FQGNSA. V gave up 6 bases and J gave up 0 bases, with 11 bases separating them. The CDR3 loop spans 15 amino acids.